The source of this T cell receptor beta chain is a study of cytomegalovirus exposure and HLA in healthy donors. About the research overall: Genetic ancestry analysis placed more than 80% of the 400 or so donors that were genotyped in the Caucasian-associated cluster.

The CDR3 totals 14 residues. With V trimmed by 2 bases and J by 5 bases, 6 bases remained unmatched. PCR was performed using 60 Vbeta and 13 Jbeta primers. The data were produced by immunoSEQ multiplex PCR, yet TCRdb's version contains in-frame clones alone and is incomplete. This table holds approximately 77,000 clones, roughly 78% found once. Sequenced: PBMCs. The V gene is TRBV23-1, the J gene TRBJ2-7, with 7 bases matching TRBD1. TRBV23-1 is marked as an open reading frame, function uncertain. The receptor was isolated from a man in his forties in good health and CMV-seronegative. CDR3 sequence (DNA): TGCGCCAGCAGTCAAAACCTCCAGGGGGACGAGCAGTACTTC. It yields the protein CASSQNLQGDEQYF.